The 28 T cell receptor beta chains reported below all come from one sample, sequenced in a study of cytomegalovirus exposure and HLA in healthy donors. 13 Jbeta primers and 60 Vbeta primers were used for the PCR. Clones were sequenced by immunoSEQ multiplex PCR, and TCRdb holds only the in-frame ones, with some missing. Here the sample table reports 40,000 or so clones. Input material: PBMCs. These receptors were collected from a male donor in good health and CMV-seronegative.

The J gene is TRBJ1-1, the V gene TRBV5-6; a weak D match, TRBD1 (6 bases). CDR3 size: 14 residues. Trimming stripped 0 bases from V and 5 bases from J, with 11 bases between. The V gene's germline CDR1 is SGHDT and CDR2 YYEEEE. The CDR3 region is CASSLVGAGTEAFF. In DNA form, the CDR3 reads TGTGCCAGCAGCTTGGTGGGGGCCGGTACTGAAGCTTTCTTT.

The gene calls are TRBV19 and TRBJ2-1, with a possible D match to TRBD1 (6 bases). Deletions cut 3 bases from V and 5 bases from J, with 14 bases between. The CDR3 length is 15 residues. Germline CDR1 reads LNHDA; CDR2 reads SQIVND (reference sequence). CDR3 amino acids: CASSMGRGQDNEQFF. In DNA, the CDR3 is TGTGCCAGTAGTATGGGCAGGGGCCAAGACAATGAGCAGTTCTTC.

The chain couples TRBV30 to TRBJ1-1; no reliable D call. V was pared by 3 bases and J by 1 base, with 6 bases between. Germline lookup yields CDR1 GTSNPN and CDR2 SVGIG (reference sequence). The CDR3 runs 12 residues. CDR3 amino acids: CAWSRENTEAFF. The CDR3 nucleotides are TGTGCCTGGAGCCGGGAGAACACTGAAGCTTTCTTT. Variable domain in full (rest from reference TRBV30 and TRBJ1-1): SQTIHQWPATLVQPVGSPLSLECTVEGTSNPNLYWYRQAAGRGLQLLFYSVGIGQISSEVPQNLSASRPQDRQFILSSKKLLLSDSGFYLCAWSRENTEAFFGQGTRLTVV.

In DNA form, the CDR3 reads TGTGCCGGCACCGGGACAGGAGGCTTAAAAGTATATGGCTACACCTTC. Translated: CAGTGTGGLKVYGYTF. The chain joins TRBV30 to TRBJ1-2; 8 bases match TRBD1. Trimming removed 8 bases from V and 5 bases from J; junction bases left unmatched: 19. Germline V gene lookup returns CDR1 GTSNPN and CDR2 SVGIG (reference sequence). The CDR3 is made up of 16 amino acids.

The rearrangement joins TRBV30 to TRBJ1-1; maybe TRBD1 (5 bases). The CDR3 consists of 15 residues. The V end was cut by 4 bases, the J end by 3 bases, with 18 bases between. Per the germline V gene, CDR1 is GTSNPN and CDR2 is SVGIG (reference sequence). The DNA of the CDR3 is TGTGCCTGGACGTCAGGGCGCGGGGGTTACACTGAAGCTTTCTTT. Translated, it gives CAWTSGRGGYTEAFF.

The chain employs TRBV29-1 and TRBJ1-2; 8 bases match TRBD1. Germline CDR1 reads SQVTM; CDR2 reads ANQGSEA. J gave up 8 bases and V 4 bases, and 6 bases lay outside the gene matches. The CDR3 has 12 residues. The CDR3 nucleotides read TGCAGCGTTGGGCAGGGGGCGCGGGGCTACACCTTC. Its translation is CSVGQGARGYTF.

The genes are TRBV5-1 and TRBJ1-4; 9 nucleotides line up with TRBD1. The J segment lost 9 bases and the V segment lost 4 bases, leaving 7 bases of the junction unmatched. The CDR3 runs to 14 residues. Looked up from germline, CDR1 is SGHRS and CDR2 is YFSETQ. In DNA, the CDR3 is TGCGCCAGCAGCATGGGACAGGGTGAGAAAAAACTGTTTTTT. Residues: CASSMGQGEKKLFF.

The rearrangement uses TRBV11-1 and TRBJ2-7; 10 nucleotides agree with TRBD2. Germline CDR1 and CDR2: SGHAT and FQDESV (reference sequence). The trim removed 5 bases at V and 0 bases at J, leaving 7 bases unmatched. CDR3 length: 16 residues. CDR3 sequence (DNA): TGTGCCAGCAGCCTCTTTCTAGCGGGAGACTCCTACGAGCAGTACTTC. Protein: CASSLFLAGDSYEQYF.

The J gene is TRBJ1-2, the V gene TRBV19, with 7 bases aligning to TRBD1. V lost 4 bases, J lost 7 bases, and 6 bases stayed unmatched. The CDR3 totals 13 residues. The V gene's germline CDR1 is LNHDA and CDR2 SQIVND (reference sequence). CDR3 nucleotide sequence: TGTGCCAGTAGTACCAGGGACAGTTCTGGCTACACCTTC. Translating gives CASSTRDSSGYTF. Supplemented by reference TRBV19 and TRBJ1-2, the full variable domain reads DGGITQSPKYLFRKEGQNVTLSCEQNLNHDAMYWYRQDPGQGLRLIYYSQIVNDFQKGDIAEGYSVSREKKESFPLTVTSAQKNPTAFYLCASSTRDSSGYTFGSGTRLTVV.

V and J are TRBV7-6 and TRBJ2-7, with D possibly TRBD1 on 7 matching bases. From germline, CDR1 is SGHVS and CDR2 FNYEAQ. The CDR3 extends over 12 amino acids. V lost 5 bases and J lost 3, with 8 bases in between. CDR3 amino acids: CASSQGGYEQYF. The CDR3 bases are TGTGCCAGCAGCCAGGGGGGCTACGAGCAGTACTTC.

The chain recombines TRBV19 with TRBJ2-7; 8 bases are a match to TRBD2. The CDR3 length is 16 residues. The junction had 7 bases not matched to a gene; V was cut back by 1 base and J by 2 bases. Germline CDR1 reads LNHDA; CDR2 reads SQIVND (reference sequence). The CDR3 sequence: CASSIAPGGAAYEQYF. CDR3 coding DNA: TGTGCCAGTAGTATAGCTCCCGGGGGGGCAGCCTACGAGCAGTACTTC.

The chain has TRBV5-1 and TRBJ1-3; 7 nucleotides agree with TRBD1. CDR1 SGHRS and CDR2 YFSETQ come from the germline V gene. The ends lost 4 bases at V and 6 bases at J; junction bases unmatched: 7. This CDR3 is built from 14 residues. The CDR3: CASSRDSRQNTIYF. CDR3 DNA sequence: TGCGCCAGCAGCCGGGACAGCCGGCAAAACACCATATATTTT.

The rearrangement joins TRBV7-6 to TRBJ2-2; possibly TRBD1 for D (6 bases). The length of the CDR3 is 16 residues. Trimming removed 0 bases from V and 5 bases from J, with 13 bases in between. CDR1 is SGHVS and CDR2 is FNYEAQ in the germline V gene. The CDR3 DNA sequence: TGTGCCAGCAGCTTAGCGACAAGACAGGCGACCGGGGAGCTGTTTTTT. Its translation is CASSLATRQATGELFF.

The chain recombines TRBV5-1 with TRBJ1-1; tentative D call: TRBD1 (6 bases). Germline-derived CDR1 and CDR2 are SGHRS and YFSETQ. Trimming removed 0 bases at V and 0 bases at J, with 9 bases between. The CDR3 runs 15 residues. The CDR3 coding sequence is TGCGCCAGCAGCTTGGCCGGGACACTGAACACTGAAGCTTTCTTT. Protein sequence: CASSLAGTLNTEAFF.

This chain joins TRBV15 and TRBJ1-2; D gene unclear. Looked up from germline, CDR1 is LNHNV and CDR2 is YYDKDF (reference sequence). This CDR3 spans 15 amino acids. Trimming left V 0 bases short and J 0 bases short, with 8 bases between. The CDR3 bases are TGTGCCACCAGCAGAGATCGGGAGGCTAACTATGGCTACACCTTC. Its translation: CATSRDREANYGYTF.

This chain uses TRBV5-6 with TRBJ2-3; maybe TRBD1 (6 bases). Per germline, CDR1 SGHDT and CDR2 YYEEEE. This CDR3 region has 12 residues. Trimming cost V 0 bases and J 11 bases, with 10 bases left between them. The CDR3 loop reads CASSLVSGEQYF. CDR3 nucleotides: TGTGCCAGCAGCTTGGTGTCAGGGGAGCAGTATTTT.

The rearrangement joins TRBV9 to TRBJ2-5; possibly TRBD2 for D (5 bases). V lost 0 bases, J lost 4 bases, and 16 bases lay in between. Germline V gene data show CDR1 as SGDLS and CDR2 as YYNGEE. The CDR3 has 16 residues. For the CDR3, the DNA is TGTGCCAGCAGCGTAGCCCAAGGCCGGGATCGAGAGACCCAGTACTTC. Translating gives CASSVAQGRDRETQYF.

The V call is TRBV30, the J call TRBJ2-7; 11 bases fit TRBD2. The V and J ends lost 7 bases and 4 bases, in that order; junction bases with no gene match: 3. The CDR3 extends over 12 amino acids. The germline V gene has CDR1 GTSNPN and CDR2 SVGIG (reference sequence). This chain's CDR3 is CAYASGGYEQYF. As DNA, the CDR3 is TGTGCCTACGCTAGCGGGGGGTACGAGCAGTACTTC.

The genes are TRBV30 and TRBJ1-3, with D possibly being TRBD1 (5 bases). The CDR3 is 16 amino acids. Between the trimmed V and J ends, which lost 0 bases and 5 bases, there was a span of 17 bases. CDR1 is GTSNPN and CDR2 is SVGIG in the germline V gene (reference sequence). For the CDR3, the DNA is TGTGCCTGGAGTGTTCCGCTTGGGCAGGGCAGAAACACCATATATTTT. Amino acids: CAWSVPLGQGRNTIYF.

The chain combines TRBV5-5 with TRBJ1-5; 10 bases agree with TRBD1. Looked up from germline, CDR1 is SGHKS and CDR2 is YYEKEE (reference sequence). There are 15 residues in the CDR3. V gave up 5 bases and J gave up 4 bases; unmatched junction bases: 6. The DNA of the CDR3 is TGTGCCAGCAGGACAGGGGGCGACGGGAATCAGCCCCAGCATTTT. It is translated as CASRTGGDGNQPQHF.

This chain joins TRBV30 and TRBJ1-2, with 8 bases that match TRBD1. V was pared by 2 bases and J by 2 bases, with 4 bases of the junction left unmatched. Looked up from germline, CDR1 is GTSNPN and CDR2 is SVGIG (reference sequence). This CDR3 region has 14 residues. Written as DNA, the CDR3 is TGTGCCTGGAGTAACAGGGGGGGAAACTATGGCTACACCTTC. Protein product: CAWSNRGGNYGYTF.

CDR3 sequence: CASSLWTANYGYTF. The CDR3 DNA follows: TGTGCCAGCAGCTTGTGGACAGCTAACTATGGCTACACCTTC. The genes are TRBV5-6 and TRBJ1-2; tentatively, D is TRBD1 (6 bases). Germline V gene lookup returns CDR1 SGHDT and CDR2 YYEEEE. This CDR3 spans 14 amino acids. V shed 1 base and J shed 0 bases, with 7 bases lying between them.

V gene TRBV27 combines with J gene TRBJ2-2; D call uncertain. With 3 bases removed from V and 5 bases from J, the gap between germline ends came to 4 bases. This CDR3 is built from 12 residues. The V gene's germline CDR1 is MNHEY and CDR2 SMNVEV (reference sequence). The CDR3 DNA follows: TGTGCCAGCAGTTTGAGAACCGGGGAGCTGTTTTTT. Translating it yields CASSLRTGELFF.

The chain couples TRBV2 to TRBJ2-1, with 10 bases fitting TRBD2. CDR1 SNHLY and CDR2 FYNNEI come from the germline V gene. This CDR3 comprises 16 residues. J gave up 5 bases and V 5 bases, and 9 bases lay outside the gene matches. Here the CDR3 reads CASSTSEREGHNEQFF. The CDR3 nucleotides read TGTGCCAGCAGTACCTCTGAGCGGGAGGGGCACAATGAGCAGTTCTTC.

CDR3 protein: CASTTRGQGARAFF. The CDR3 DNA reads as TGCGCCAGCACTACAAGGGGACAGGGGGCGCGAGCTTTCTTT. The genes are TRBV5-1 and TRBJ1-1, with 12 bases fitting TRBD1. Looked up from germline, CDR1 is SGHRS and CDR2 is YFSETQ. V gave up 6 bases and J gave up 10 bases; unmatched junction bases: 10. The CDR3 is made up of 14 amino acids.

The rearrangement joins TRBV7-6 to TRBJ2-1; 9 bases align to TRBD2. CDR1 and CDR2 from the germline V gene are SGHVS and FNYEAQ. The J segment lost 3 bases and the V segment lost 6 bases, leaving 6 bases of the junction unmatched. The CDR3 consists of 15 residues. CDR3 DNA: TGTGCCAGCAGTTCCCTAGCGGGAAGCTACAATGAGCAGTTCTTC. Amino acid sequence: CASSSLAGSYNEQFF. Together with reference TRBV7-6 and TRBJ2-1, the CDR3 gives the full variable domain: GAGVSQSPRYKVTKRGQDVALRCDPISGHVSLYWYRQALGQGPEFLTYFNYEAQQDKSGLPNDRFSAERPEGSISTLTIQRTEQRDSAMYRCASSSLAGSYNEQFFGPGTRLTVL.

This chain joins TRBV6-1 and TRBJ2-7; a possible D gene is TRBD2 (6 bases). CDR1 is MNHNS, CDR2 SASEGT, per germline. This CDR3 is built from 14 residues. Trimming took off 7 bases at V and 7 bases at J, with 20 bases between the two ends. This CDR3 reads CASTPRGTQKEQYF. The CDR3 DNA reads TGTGCCAGCACCCCCCGGGGGACCCAAAAGGAGCAGTACTTC.

This chain links TRBV19 with TRBJ1-2, with TRBD1 matching 12 bases. With V trimmed by 6 bases and J by 6 bases, 11 bases remained unmatched. The length of the CDR3 is 16 residues. Per germline, CDR1 LNHDA and CDR2 SQIVND (reference sequence). DNA of the CDR3: TGTGCCAGTAGCCCCGGGACAGGGGGCTTTGCCAATGGCTACACCTTC. As protein: CASSPGTGGFANGYTF. The whole variable domain, remainder taken from reference TRBV19 and TRBJ1-2, is DGGITQSPKYLFRKEGQNVTLSCEQNLNHDAMYWYRQDPGQGLRLIYYSQIVNDFQKGDIAEGYSVSREKKESFPLTVTSAQKNPTAFYLCASSPGTGGFANGYTFGSGTRLTVV.